This T cell receptor beta chain was captured by sequencing in a study of shared clonotypes between healthy human individuals. An assay was performed, and its level was deep. Assay: immunoSEQ multiplex PCR; the TCRdb copy retains only in-frame clones and omits some. Of about 560,000 clones detected, around 78% appear once; the ten largest clones hold around 12%. The donor cohort consisted entirely of Caucasian adults residing in Nashville, Tennessee. Samples left unsorted employed about 100 million PBMCs for genomic DNA. CDR1 is MDHEN and CDR2 is SYDVKM in the germline V gene. This CDR3 spans 12 amino acids. Trimming stripped 4 bases from V and 5 bases from J, with 8 bases between.

This chain links TRBV28 with TRBJ1-1; possible D gene TRBD1, 5 bases. The specimen was PBMCs. The receptor's source is a middle-aged woman in good health. Some clones in this sample may be carry-over from other donors' samples. The CDR3 spells CASSSPGTEAFF. DNA for the CDR3: TGTGCCAGCAGTTCCCCAGGGACTGAAGCTTTCTTT.